These T cell receptor beta chains were read from a single sample in a study of blood T cell repertoires in COVID-19. Clones were read by immunoSEQ multiplex PCR, and TCRdb kept only the in-frame ones, dropping some. The data hold 90,000 to 150,000 clones, with 85% to 90% observed a single time. The sample taken for sequencing was peripheral blood. The receptor set was obtained from a man older than 75 with acute or convalescent COVID-19. Both conserved end residues are part of each CDR3. Each record gives: V gene, D gene, J gene, clone size, CDR3 DNA, CDR3 protein. D genes are given only for firm matches. For some rows the clone size is stated as once, few or many, or as a class when expanded; others skip it.

TRBV30,-,TRBJ1-1,once,TGTGCCTGGAGCCCCGGGACACCGAACACTGAAGCTTTCTTT,CAWSPGTPNTEAFF
TRBV2,-,TRBJ1-5,once,TGTGCCAGCAGTGAGGAAAACAGGGACGGTCAGCCCCAGCATTTT,CASSEENRDGQPQHF
TRBV19,-,TRBJ2-1,-,TGTGCCAGTAGTATATCGGGACTCTCCTACAATGAGCAGTTCTTC,CASSISGLSYNEQFF
TRBV6-5,TRBD1,TRBJ1-6,-,TGTGCCAGCAGTTACTCGGGACAGATTAATAATTCACCCCTCCACTTT,CASSYSGQINNSPLHF
TRBV18,-,TRBJ1-5,-,TGTGCCAGCTCGCCGACTATGGACGCCGATCAGCCCCAGCATTTT,CASSPTMDADQPQHF
TRBV19,-,TRBJ1-5,once,TGTGCCAGTAGTCGATCGGGTCGGGACAAAAGGGGGAGAAGAGATGAGCCCCAGCATTTT,CASSRSGRDKRGRRDEPQHF
TRBV10-3,TRBD2,TRBJ2-2,-,TGTGCCATCAGGCCCATCGGGGGGTCCACCGGGGAGCTGTTTTTT,CAIRPIGGSTGELFF
TRBV18,-,TRBJ2-7,-,TGTGCCAGCTCACCACCGGATACCCGGGTTGGGTCCTACGAGCAGTACTTC,CASSPPDTRVGSYEQYF
TRBV14,-,TRBJ1-2,-,TGTGCCAGCCGCGGGGGAGGGGGGAGCGGCTACACCTTC,CASRGGGGSGYTF
TRBV18,TRBD1,TRBJ2-1,once,TGTGCCAGCTCACGCCTGTCCCAACAGGGGAATGAGCAGTTCTTC,CASSRLSQQGNEQFF
TRBV5-1,TRBD1,TRBJ2-2,-,TGCGCCAGCAGCTTGGTGGGACCAGGGGGCAGTGTCGGGGAGCTGTTTTTT,CASSLVGPGGSVGELFF
TRBV4-1,-,TRBJ1-1,-,TGCGCCAGCAGCCAAGAGGCAGGCAGGTTCTCTGAAGCTTTCTTT,CASSQEAGRFSEAFF
TRBV18,-,TRBJ1-2,-,TGTGCCAGCTCACCCCAGGGGCTATTTAACTATGGCTACACCTTC,CASSPQGLFNYGYTF